A selection of T cell receptor beta chains follows, all from one sample in a study of T cells in Graves' hyperthyroidism and ophthalmopathy. TCRdb analysed the multiplex PCR reads with MiXCR anew, one entry per CDR3 protein. Of 450,000 to 550,000 distinct CDR3 sequences in the sample, roughly a quarter were seen once. The sequencing input was blood. The receptors were sampled from a woman aged 25 to 39 with Graves' ophthalmopathy. Each CDR3 is given with its conserved first and last residue. The D gene is left open where the match is weak. Only part of the rows carry a size: once, few, many, or a class if the clone is expanded.

clone_size j_call v_call d_call cdr3_nt cdr3_aa
NA TRBJ2-7 TRBV12-3/TRBV12-4 NA TGTGCCAGCAGCTCCACAATTGGCGGGATAGGGTACGAGCAGTACTTC CASSSTIGGIGYEQYF
many TRBJ1-5 TRBV15 NA TGTGCCACCAGCAGGTACATAAATAGCAATCAGCCCCAGCATTTT CATSRYINSNQPQHF
many TRBJ2-7 TRBV20-1 NA TGCAGTGCTGACGAGCAGTACTTC CSADEQYF
NA TRBJ1-2 TRBV30 TRBD1 TGTGCCTGGAGTAGGACAGGGGGTGCTGGTGGCTACACCTTC CAWSRTGGAGGYTF
many TRBJ2-5 TRBV24-1 TRBD1 TGTGCCACCAGAGGACAGGAAGAGACCCAGTACTTC CATRGQEETQYF
NA TRBJ2-7 TRBV7-3 TRBD1 TGTGCCAGCAGCTCCAGGGCGGGACAGGGCTACGAGCAGTACTTC CASSSRAGQGYEQYF
few TRBJ1-2 TRBV20-1 NA TGCAGTGCTAGAGACATCCCAACTTACTATGGCTACACCTTC CSARDIPTYYGYTF
many TRBJ2-7 TRBV7-3 NA TGTGCCAGCAGCCAAATTCCCTCCTACGAGCAGTACTTC CASSQIPSYEQYF
NA TRBJ1-2 TRBV5-1 TRBD1 TGCGCCAGCCGAGGTATGGGACAGGGGGCGAGAGGCTACACCTTC CASRGMGQGARGYTF
many TRBJ2-7 TRBV14 NA TGTGCCAGCAGCCAAAGAGGACAGTACGAGCAGTACTTC CASSQRGQYEQYF